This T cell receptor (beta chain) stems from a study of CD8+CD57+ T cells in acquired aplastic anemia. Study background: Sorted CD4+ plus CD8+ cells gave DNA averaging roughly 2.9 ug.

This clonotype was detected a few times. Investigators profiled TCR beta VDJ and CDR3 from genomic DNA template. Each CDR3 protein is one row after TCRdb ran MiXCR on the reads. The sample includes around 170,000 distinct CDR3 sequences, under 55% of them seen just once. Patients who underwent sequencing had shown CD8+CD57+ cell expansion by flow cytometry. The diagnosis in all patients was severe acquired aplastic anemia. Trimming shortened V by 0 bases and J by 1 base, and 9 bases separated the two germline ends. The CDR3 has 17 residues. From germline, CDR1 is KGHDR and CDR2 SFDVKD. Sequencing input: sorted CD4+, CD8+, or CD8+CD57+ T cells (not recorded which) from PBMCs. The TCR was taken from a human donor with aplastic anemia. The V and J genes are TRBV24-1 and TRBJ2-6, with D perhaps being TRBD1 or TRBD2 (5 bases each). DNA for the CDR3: TGTGCCACCAGTGATTTGCGGGGCGGGTCTGGGGCCAACGTCCTGACTTTC. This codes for CATSDLRGGSGANVLTF.